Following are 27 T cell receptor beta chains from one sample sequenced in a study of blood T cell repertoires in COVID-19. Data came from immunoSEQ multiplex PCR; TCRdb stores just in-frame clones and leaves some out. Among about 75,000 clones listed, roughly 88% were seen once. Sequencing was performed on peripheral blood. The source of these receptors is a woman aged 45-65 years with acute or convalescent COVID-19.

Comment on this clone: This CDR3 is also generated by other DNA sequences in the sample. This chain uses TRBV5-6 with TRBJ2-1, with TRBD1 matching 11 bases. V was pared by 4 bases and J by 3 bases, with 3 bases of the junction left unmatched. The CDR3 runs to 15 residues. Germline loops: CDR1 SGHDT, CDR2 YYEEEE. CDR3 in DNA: TGTGCCAGCAGCCTCGGGACAGGGGGCTACAATGAGCAGTTCTTC. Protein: CASSLGTGGYNEQFF.

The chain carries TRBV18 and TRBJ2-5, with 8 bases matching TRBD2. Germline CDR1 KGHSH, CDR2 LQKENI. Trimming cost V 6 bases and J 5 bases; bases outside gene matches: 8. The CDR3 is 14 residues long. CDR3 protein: CASSPGTRRETQYF. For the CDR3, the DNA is TGTGCCAGCTCCCCCGGGACTAGGAGGGAGACCCAGTACTTC.

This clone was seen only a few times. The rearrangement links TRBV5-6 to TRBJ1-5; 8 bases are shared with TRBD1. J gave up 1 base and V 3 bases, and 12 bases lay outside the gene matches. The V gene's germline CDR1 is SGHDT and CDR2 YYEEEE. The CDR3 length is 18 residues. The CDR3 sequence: CASSWPRGREGSNQPQHF. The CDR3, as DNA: TGTGCCAGCAGCTGGCCCAGGGGGCGCGAGGGGAGCAATCAGCCCCAGCATTTT.

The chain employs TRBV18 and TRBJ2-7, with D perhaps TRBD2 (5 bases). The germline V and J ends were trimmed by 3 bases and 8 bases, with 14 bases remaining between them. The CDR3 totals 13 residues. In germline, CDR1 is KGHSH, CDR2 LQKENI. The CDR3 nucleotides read TGTGCCAGCTCACCTTTAAACCGGGATCAGCAGTACTTC. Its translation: CASSPLNRDQQYF.

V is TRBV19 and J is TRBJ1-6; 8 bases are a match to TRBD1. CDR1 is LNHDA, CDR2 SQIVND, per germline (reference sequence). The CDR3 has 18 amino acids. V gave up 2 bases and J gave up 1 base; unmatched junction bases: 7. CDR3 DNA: TGTGCCAGTAGTATAAACCCGGACAGGGTGTCCTATAATTCACCCCTCCACTTT. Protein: CASSINPDRVSYNSPLHF.

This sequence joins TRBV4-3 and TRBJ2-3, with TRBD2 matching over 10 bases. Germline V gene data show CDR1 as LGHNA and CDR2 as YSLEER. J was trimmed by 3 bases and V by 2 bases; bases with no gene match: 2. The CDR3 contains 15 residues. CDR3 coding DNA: TGCGCCAGCAGCCAACGTAGCGGGGGGACAGATACGCAGTATTTT. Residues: CASSQRSGGTDTQYF.

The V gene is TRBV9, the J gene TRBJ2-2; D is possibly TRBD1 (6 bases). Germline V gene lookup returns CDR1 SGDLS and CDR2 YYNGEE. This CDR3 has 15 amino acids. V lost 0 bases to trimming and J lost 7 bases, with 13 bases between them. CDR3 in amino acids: CASSVELGGIGELFF. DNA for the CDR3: TGTGCCAGCAGCGTAGAATTAGGGGGAATCGGGGAGCTGTTTTTT. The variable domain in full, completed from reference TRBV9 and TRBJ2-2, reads DSGVTQTPKHLITATGQRVTLRCSPRSGDLSVYWYQQSLDQGLQFLIQYYNGEERAKGNILERFSAQQFPDLHSELNLSSLELGDSALYFCASSVELGGIGELFFGEGSRLTVL.

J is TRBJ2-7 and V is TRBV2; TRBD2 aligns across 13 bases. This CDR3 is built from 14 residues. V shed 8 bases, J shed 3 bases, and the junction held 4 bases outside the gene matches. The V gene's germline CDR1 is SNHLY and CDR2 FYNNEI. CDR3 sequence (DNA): TGTGCCAGCGCCCGACTAGCGGGAGGCTACGAGCAGTACTTC. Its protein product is CASARLAGGYEQYF.

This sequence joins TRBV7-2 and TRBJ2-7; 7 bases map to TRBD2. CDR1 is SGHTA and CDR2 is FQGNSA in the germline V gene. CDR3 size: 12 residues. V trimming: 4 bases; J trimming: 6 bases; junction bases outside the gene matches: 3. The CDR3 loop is CASSSGLGEQYF. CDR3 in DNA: TGTGCCAGCAGCTCCGGACTAGGCGAGCAGTACTTC.

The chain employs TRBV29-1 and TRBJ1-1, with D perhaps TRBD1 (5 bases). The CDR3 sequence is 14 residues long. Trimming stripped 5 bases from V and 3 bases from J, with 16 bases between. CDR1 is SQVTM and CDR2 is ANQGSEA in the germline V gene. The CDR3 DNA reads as TGCAGCGTTTCTGGGGGGTCCCTTCACACTGAAGCTTTCTTT. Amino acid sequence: CSVSGGSLHTEAFF.

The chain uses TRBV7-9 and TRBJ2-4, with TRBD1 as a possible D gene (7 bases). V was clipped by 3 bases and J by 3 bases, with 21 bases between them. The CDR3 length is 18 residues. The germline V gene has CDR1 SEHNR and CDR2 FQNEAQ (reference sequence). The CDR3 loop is CASSFEGASGEVKNIQYF. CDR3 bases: TGTGCCAGCAGCTTCGAGGGGGCGTCCGGGGAGGTCAAAAACATTCAGTACTTC.

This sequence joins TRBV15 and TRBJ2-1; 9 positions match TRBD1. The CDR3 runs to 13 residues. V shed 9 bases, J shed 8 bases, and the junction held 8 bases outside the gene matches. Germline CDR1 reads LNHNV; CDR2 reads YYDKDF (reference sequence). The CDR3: CATTKQGAYEQFF. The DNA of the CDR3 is TGTGCCACAACCAAACAGGGGGCCTATGAGCAGTTCTTC. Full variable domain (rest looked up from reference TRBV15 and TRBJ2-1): DAMVIQNPRYQVTQFGKPVTLSCSQTLNHNVMYWYQQKSSQAPKLLFHYYDKDFNNEADTPDNFQSRRPNTSFCFLDIRSPGLGDTAMYLCATTKQGAYEQFFGPGTRLTVL.

The CDR3 DNA reads TGTGCCAGCAGTTTATGGGGGGCAGGTGGCTACACCTTC. This translates into CASSLWGAGGYTF. The rearrangement links TRBV28 to TRBJ1-2; TRBD1 is a possible D gene (6 bases). Trimming took off 0 bases at V and 7 bases at J, with 9 bases between the two ends. From germline, CDR1 is MDHEN and CDR2 SYDVKM. The CDR3 consists of 13 residues.

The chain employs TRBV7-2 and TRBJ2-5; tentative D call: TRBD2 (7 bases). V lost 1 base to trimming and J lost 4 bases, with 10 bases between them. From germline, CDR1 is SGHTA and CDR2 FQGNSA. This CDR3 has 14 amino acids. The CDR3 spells CASSLGGGRETQYF. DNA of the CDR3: TGTGCCAGCAGCTTAGGGGGGGGGCGAGAGACCCAGTACTTC.

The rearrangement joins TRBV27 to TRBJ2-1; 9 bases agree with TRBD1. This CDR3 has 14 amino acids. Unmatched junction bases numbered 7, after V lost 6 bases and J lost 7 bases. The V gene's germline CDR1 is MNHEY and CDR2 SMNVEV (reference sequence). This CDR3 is CASSSGTGPNEQFF. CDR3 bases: TGTGCCAGCAGCTCCGGGACAGGGCCTAATGAGCAGTTCTTC.

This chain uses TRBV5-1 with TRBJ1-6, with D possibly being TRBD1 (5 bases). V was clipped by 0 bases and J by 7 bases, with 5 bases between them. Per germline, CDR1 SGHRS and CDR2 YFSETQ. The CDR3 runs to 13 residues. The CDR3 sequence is CASSLEGNSPLHF. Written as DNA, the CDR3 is TGCGCCAGCAGCTTGGAGGGGAATTCACCCCTCCACTTT.

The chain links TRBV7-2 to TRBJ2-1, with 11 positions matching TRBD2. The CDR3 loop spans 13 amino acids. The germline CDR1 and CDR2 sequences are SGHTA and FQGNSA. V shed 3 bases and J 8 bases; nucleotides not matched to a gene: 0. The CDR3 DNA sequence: TGTGCCAGCAGCTTTAGCGGGGGGGATGAGCAGTTCTTC. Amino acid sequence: CASSFSGGDEQFF.

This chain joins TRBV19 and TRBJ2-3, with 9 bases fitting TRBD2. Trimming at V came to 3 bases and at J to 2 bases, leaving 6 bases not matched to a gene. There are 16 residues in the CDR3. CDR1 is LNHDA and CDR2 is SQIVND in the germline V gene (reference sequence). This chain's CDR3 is CASSIGSGGVTDTQYF. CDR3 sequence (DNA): TGTGCCAGTAGTATTGGTAGCGGGGGAGTCACAGATACGCAGTATTTT.

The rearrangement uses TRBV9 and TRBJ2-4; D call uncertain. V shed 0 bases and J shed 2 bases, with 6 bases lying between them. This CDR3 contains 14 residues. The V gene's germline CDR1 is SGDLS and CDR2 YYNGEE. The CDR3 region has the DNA TGTGCCAGCAGCGTAGGGAGCTCCAAAAACATTCAGTACTTC. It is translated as CASSVGSSKNIQYF. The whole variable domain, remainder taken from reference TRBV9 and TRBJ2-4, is DSGVTQTPKHLITATGQRVTLRCSPRSGDLSVYWYQQSLDQGLQFLIQYYNGEERAKGNILERFSAQQFPDLHSELNLSSLELGDSALYFCASSVGSSKNIQYFGAGTRLSVL.

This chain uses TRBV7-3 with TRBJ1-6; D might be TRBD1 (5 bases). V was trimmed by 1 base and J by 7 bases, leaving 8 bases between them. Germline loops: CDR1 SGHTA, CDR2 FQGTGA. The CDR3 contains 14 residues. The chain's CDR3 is CASSLRAGNSPLHF. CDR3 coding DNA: TGTGCCAGCAGCTTAAGGGCAGGGAATTCACCCCTCCACTTT.

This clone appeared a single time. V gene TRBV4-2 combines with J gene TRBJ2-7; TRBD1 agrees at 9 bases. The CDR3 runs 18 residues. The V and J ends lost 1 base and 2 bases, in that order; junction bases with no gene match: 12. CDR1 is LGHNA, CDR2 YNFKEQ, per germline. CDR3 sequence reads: CASSQAPLSGTGTYEQYF. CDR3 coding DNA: TGTGCCAGCAGCCAAGCCCCCCTCTCCGGGACAGGGACCTACGAGCAGTACTTC.

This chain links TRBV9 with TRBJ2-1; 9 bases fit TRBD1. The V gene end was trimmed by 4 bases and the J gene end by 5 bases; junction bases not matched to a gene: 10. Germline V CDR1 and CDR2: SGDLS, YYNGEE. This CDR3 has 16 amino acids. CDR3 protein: CASSPITRDRDNEQFF. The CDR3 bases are TGTGCCAGCAGCCCAATCACGAGGGACAGGGACAATGAGCAGTTCTTC.

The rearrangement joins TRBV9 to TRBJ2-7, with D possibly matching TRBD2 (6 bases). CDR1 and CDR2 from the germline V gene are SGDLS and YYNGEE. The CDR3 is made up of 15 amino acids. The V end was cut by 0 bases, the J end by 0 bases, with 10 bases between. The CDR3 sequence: CASSVDLGGSYEQYF. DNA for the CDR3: TGTGCCAGCAGCGTAGATCTGGGGGGCTCCTACGAGCAGTACTTC.

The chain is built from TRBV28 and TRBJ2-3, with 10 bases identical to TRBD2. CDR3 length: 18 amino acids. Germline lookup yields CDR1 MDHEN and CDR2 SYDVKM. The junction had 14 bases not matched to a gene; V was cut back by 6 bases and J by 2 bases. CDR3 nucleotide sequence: TGTGCCAGCAGAGGACTAGCGGAAAAACTTCACAACACAGATACGCAGTATTTT. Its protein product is CASRGLAEKLHNTDTQYF.

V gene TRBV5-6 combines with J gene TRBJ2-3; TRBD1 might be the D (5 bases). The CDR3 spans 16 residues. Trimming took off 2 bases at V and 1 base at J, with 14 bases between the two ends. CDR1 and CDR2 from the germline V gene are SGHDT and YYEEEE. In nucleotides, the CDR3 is TGTGCCAGCAGCTTTCGACAGTCAGGACGCACAGATACGCAGTATTTT. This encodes CASSFRQSGRTDTQYF.

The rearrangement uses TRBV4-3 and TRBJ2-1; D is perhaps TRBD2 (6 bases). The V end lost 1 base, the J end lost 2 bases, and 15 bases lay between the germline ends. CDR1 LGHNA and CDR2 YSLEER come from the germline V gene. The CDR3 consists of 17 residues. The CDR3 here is CASSQGGGRSTYNEQFF. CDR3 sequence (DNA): TGCGCCAGCAGCCAAGGAGGAGGGAGGAGCACCTACAATGAGCAGTTCTTC.

The CDR3 bases are TGTGCCAGCAGCCCTAAACTAGCGGGAGTTTCCGGGGAGCTGTTTTTT. It is translated as CASSPKLAGVSGELFF. The J gene is TRBJ2-2, the V gene TRBV3-1 (or the pseudogene TRBV3-2), with TRBD2 identical over 11 bases. Germline lookup yields CDR1 LGHDT and CDR2 YNNKEL (reference sequence). V was pared by 4 bases and J by 6 bases, with 7 bases of the junction left unmatched. This CDR3 contains 16 residues.